The T cell receptor (beta chain) under discussion was sequenced for a study of a mutant IDH1 vaccine in newly diagnosed glioma. Study details: During weeks 1, 3, 5, 7, 11, 15, 19 and 23, patients received eight vaccinations. Treated patients had a mean age of around 40 years and a 62.5% male, around 40% female split.

Remarks on this clone: Its target is not known.

Clones were sequenced by immunoSEQ multiplex PCR, and TCRdb holds only the in-frame ones, with some missing. The sample includes more than 55,000 clones, about 81% seen only once; the top ten take around 8%. Time point specified: week 23, last vaccination. The investigators gave 300 ug of mutant IDH1 20-mer peptide in each vaccine dose, together with topical imiquimod. This sequence was found in a middle-aged woman with glioma. Some clones in this sample may be carry-over from other donors' samples. The sequencing used PBMCs, collected from a glioma patient whose treatment included an IDH1 peptide vaccine.

The CDR3 loop reads CASSLAGRTSNQPQHF. The CDR3 DNA reads as TGTGCCAGCAGCTTAGCGGGACGGACTAGCAATCAGCCCCAGCATTTT. The chain joins TRBV7-8 to TRBJ1-5; D is perhaps TRBD1 (5 bases). Germline CDR1 SGHVS, CDR2 FQNEAQ. V was clipped by 0 bases and J by 0 bases, with 9 bases between them. The CDR3 loop spans 16 amino acids. The full variable domain, rest sourced from reference TRBV7-8 and TRBJ1-5, is GAGVSQSPRYKVAKRGQDVALRCDPISGHVSLFWYQQALGQGPEFLTYFQNEAQLDKSGLPSDRFFAERPEGSVSTLKIQRTQQEDSAVYLCASSLAGRTSNQPQHFGDGTRLSIL.